The 9 T cell receptor beta chains listed next were all sequenced from one sample in a study of shared clonotypes between healthy human individuals. Assay used: immunoSEQ multiplex PCR; TCRdb lists only in-frame clones, some missing. The sample carries more than 2 million clones, about 95% recorded once. In the naive CD8 group, cells lacked CD45RO and were positively selected for CCR7, so terminally differentiated effector memory CD45RA+ cells were left out. The sequencing input was naive CD8+ T cells sorted from blood. These receptors were collected from a young man in good health.

The chain recombines TRBV28 with TRBJ2-5; no clear D gene. The CDR3 loop spans 14 amino acids. The V gene's germline CDR1 is MDHEN and CDR2 SYDVKM. V was pared by 6 bases and J by 2 bases, with 13 bases between. DNA of the CDR3: TGTGCCAGCAGAACCCCGGCGGAGCAAGAGACCCAGTACTTC. Translating gives CASRTPAEQETQYF.

The chain is built from TRBV2 and TRBJ2-7, with no clear D. V was clipped by 3 bases and J by 3 bases, with 6 bases between them. There are 12 residues in the CDR3. Looked up from germline, CDR1 is SNHLY and CDR2 is FYNNEI. The CDR3 DNA follows: TGTGCCAGCAGTGAGTCCGTCTACGAGCAGTACTTC. Translated, it gives CASSESVYEQYF.

The genes are TRBV11-2 and TRBJ2-5; D may be TRBD2 (5 bases). The CDR3 loop spans 16 amino acids. Germline CDR1 reads SGHAT; CDR2 reads FQNNGV. V shed 5 bases and J shed 1 base, with 17 bases lying between them. The chain's CDR3 is CASSIGSAWAQETQYF. For the CDR3, the DNA is TGTGCCAGCAGCATTGGGAGTGCCTGGGCCCAAGAGACCCAGTACTTC.

The V gene is TRBV9, the J gene TRBJ1-6; D perhaps matches TRBD1 (6 bases). Trimming shortened V by 0 bases and J by 9 bases, and 16 bases separated the two germline ends. The germline gives CDR1 SGDLS, CDR2 YYNGEE. This CDR3 has 16 amino acids. This chain's CDR3 is CASSVAGGRESSPLHF. The CDR3 region has the DNA TGTGCCAGCAGCGTAGCGGGGGGGCGTGAGTCTTCACCCCTCCACTTT.

This clone occurred once. This chain links TRBV6-6 with TRBJ2-3, with D unclear. Germline V gives CDR1 MNHNY, CDR2 SVGAGI (reference sequence). The CDR3 runs to 9 residues. Trimming left V 11 bases short and J 5 bases short, with 5 bases between. Here the CDR3 reads CAGRDTQYF. The CDR3 DNA reads TGTGCCGGAAGAGATACGCAGTATTTT.

This chain uses TRBV2 with TRBJ2-7, with D maybe TRBD2 (5 bases). CDR3 length: 15 amino acids. Per germline, CDR1 SNHLY and CDR2 FYNNEI. Deletions cut 2 bases from V and 4 bases from J, with 15 bases between. CDR3 bases: TGTGCCAGCAGTGAACCGCATGAGACTAAGTACGAGCAGTACTTC. Protein product: CASSEPHETKYEQYF.

The V call is TRBV10-1, the J call TRBJ2-3; weak D call: TRBD1 (5 bases). Trimming pared 6 bases from V and 0 bases from J, leaving 10 bases between. The V gene's germline CDR1 is WNHNN and CDR2 SYGVQD (reference sequence). This CDR3 spans 14 amino acids. CDR3 coding DNA: TGCGCCAGCAGCTTGGACATCAGCACAGATACGCAGTATTTT. Protein product: CASSLDISTDTQYF.

V usage is TRBV27 and J usage is TRBJ1-4; 9 bases fit TRBD1. This CDR3 region has 15 residues. Germline V lookup: CDR1 MNHEY, CDR2 SMNVEV (reference sequence). Trimming at V came to 5 bases and at J to 8 bases, leaving 9 bases not matched to a gene. The CDR3 loop is CASSPIGTGREKLFF. The CDR3 DNA follows: TGTGCCAGCAGTCCCATCGGGACAGGGCGAGAAAAACTGTTTTTT. Full variable domain (missing parts from reference TRBV27 and TRBJ1-4): EAQVTQNPRYLITVTGKKLTVTCSQNMNHEYMSWYRQDPGLGLRQIYYSMNVEVTDKGDVPEGYKVSRKEKRNFPLILESPSPNQTSLYFCASSPIGTGREKLFFGSGTQLSVL.

V is TRBV6-6 and J is TRBJ1-2; no clear D gene. Germline-derived CDR1 and CDR2 are MNHNY and SVGAGI (reference sequence). Trimming shortened V by 8 bases and J by 2 bases, and 3 bases separated the two germline ends. The CDR3 spans 10 residues. CDR3 protein: CASANYGYTF. DNA for the CDR3: TGTGCCAGCGCCAACTATGGCTACACCTTC.